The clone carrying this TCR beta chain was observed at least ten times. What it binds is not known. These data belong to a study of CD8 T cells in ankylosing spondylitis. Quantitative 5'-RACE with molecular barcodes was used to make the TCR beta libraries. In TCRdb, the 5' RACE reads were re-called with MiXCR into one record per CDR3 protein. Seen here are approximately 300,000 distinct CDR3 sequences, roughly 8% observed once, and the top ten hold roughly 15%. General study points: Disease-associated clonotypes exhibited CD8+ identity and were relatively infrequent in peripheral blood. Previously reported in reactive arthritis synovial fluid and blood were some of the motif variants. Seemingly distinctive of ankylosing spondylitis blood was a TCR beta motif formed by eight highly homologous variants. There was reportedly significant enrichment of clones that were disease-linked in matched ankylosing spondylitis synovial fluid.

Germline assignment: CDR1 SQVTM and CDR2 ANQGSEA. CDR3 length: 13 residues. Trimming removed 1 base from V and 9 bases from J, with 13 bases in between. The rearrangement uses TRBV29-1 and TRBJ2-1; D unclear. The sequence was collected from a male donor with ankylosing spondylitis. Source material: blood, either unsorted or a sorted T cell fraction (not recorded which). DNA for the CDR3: TGCAGCGTTGAAGCAACAGAGGAGCCTGAGCAGTTCTTC. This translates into CSVEATEEPEQFF.